These 2 T cell receptor beta chains were sequenced from one sample in a study of T cell changes during pregnancy in multiple sclerosis. Sequencing was performed with immunoSEQ multiplex PCR; in TCRdb, only in-frame clones are kept and a portion is missing. The sample lists some 59,000 clones; about nine tenths were seen once. Here the sequenced sample was peripheral blood, taken in the second trimester of pregnancy. These receptors were obtained from a female donor with multiple sclerosis, enrolled in a pregnancy study.

The rearrangement uses TRBV7-2 and TRBJ2-1; D is possibly TRBD2 (5 bases). The CDR3 length is 14 residues. V dropped 3 bases and J dropped 5 bases, with 11 bases sitting between them. Germline V gene lookup returns CDR1 SGHTA and CDR2 FQGNSA. The CDR3 sequence: CASSLQSGNNEQFF. The DNA of the CDR3 is TGTGCCAGCAGCTTGCAATCGGGGAACAATGAGCAGTTCTTC.

V gene TRBV2 combines with J gene TRBJ1-4, with TRBD1 matching over 7 bases. Germline V gene data show CDR1 as SNHLY and CDR2 as FYNNEI. The CDR3 has 15 residues. Trimming took 8 bases from V and 8 from J; bases not matched to a gene: 14. The CDR3 region is CASSATGWENEKLFF. CDR3 nucleotides: TGTGCCAGCTCAGCGACAGGGTGGGAGAACGAAAAACTGTTTTTT. The whole variable domain, filled in from reference TRBV2 and TRBJ1-4, reads EPEVTQTPSHQVTQMGQEVILRCVPISNHLYFYWYRQILGQKVEFLVSFYNNEISEKSEIFDDQFSVERPDGSNFTLKIRSTKLEDSAMYFCASSATGWENEKLFFGSGTQLSVL.